The 31 T cell receptor beta chains presented below share a single source sample, sequenced in a study of molecular identifiers for immune sequencing clone quantification. In TCRdb, the PCR reads were re-called with MiXCR into one record per CDR3 protein. The table shows approximately 590,000 distinct CDR3 sequences, with around 25% occurring only once. The sequencing sample was made of naive CD8+ T cells from blood, with Jurkat cell RNA spiked in. The sample's subset: FACS-sorted CD8+CD4-CCR7+CD45RA+ naive T cells. The receptors derive from a human donor in good health. Some libraries in this study had Jurkat cell RNA spiked in.

This clonotype appeared a few times. V usage is TRBV30 and J usage is TRBJ1-5; weak D call: TRBD1 (6 bases). V was pared by 2 bases and J by 7 bases, with 12 bases between. The CDR3 loop spans 13 amino acids. Germline assignment: CDR1 GTSNPN and CDR2 SVGIG (reference sequence). The CDR3 loop reads CAWSMGAGQPQHF. CDR3 bases: TGTGCCTGGAGTATGGGGGCTGGGCAGCCCCAGCATTTT.

This clonotype has more than one count but fewer than ten. The rearrangement joins TRBV11-2 to TRBJ1-1; D gene uncertain. V gave up 1 base and J gave up 3 bases, with 6 bases separating them. The CDR3 has 13 amino acids. Germline V CDR1 and CDR2: SGHAT, FQNNGV. CDR3 sequence: CASSLAGHTEAFF. CDR3 nucleotides: TGTGCCAGCAGCTTAGCCGGGCACACTGAAGCTTTCTTT.

This clonotype was seen a handful of times. V usage is TRBV14 and J usage is TRBJ2-7; D is unclear. Trimming took 0 bases from V and 5 from J, leaving 8 bases between them. This CDR3 is 13 amino acids long. Germline values: CDR1 SGHDN, CDR2 FVKESK. The CDR3 sequence is CASSQDGLDEQYF. The DNA of the CDR3 is TGTGCCAGCAGCCAAGATGGGTTGGACGAGCAGTACTTC.

This clonotype was picked up a small number of times. A much larger clonotype is one base distant, so this may be a read error. J is TRBJ2-7 and V is TRBV7-2; TRBD2 aligns across 9 bases. The V gene's germline CDR1 is SGHTA and CDR2 FQGNSA. The CDR3 is 18 amino acids. CDR3 nucleotide sequence: TGTGCCAGCAGCTTCCAACTAGCGATTAGCGGGAGTGGGTACGAGCAGTGCTTC. It yields the protein CASSFQLAISGSGYEQCF.

J is TRBJ1-2 and V is TRBV19; maybe TRBD1 (6 bases). Germline V gives CDR1 LNHDA, CDR2 SQIVND (reference sequence). CDR3 length: 13 amino acids. Deletions cut 5 bases from V and 8 bases from J, with 15 bases between. This CDR3 reads CASSAGQLLGYTF. The DNA of the CDR3 is TGTGCCAGTAGTGCCGGACAGCTCTTAGGCTACACCTTC.

This clonotype was detected a few times. The chain joins TRBV29-1 to TRBJ2-7; no reliable D call. The V end lost 2 bases, the J end lost 0 bases, and 8 bases lay between the germline ends. CDR1 SQVTM and CDR2 ANQGSEA come from the germline V gene. CDR3 length equals 13 residues. CDR3 sequence (DNA): TGCAGCGTTGAACACCCCTCCTCCTACGAGCAGTACTTC. This sequence encodes CSVEHPSSYEQYF.

The chain links TRBV15 to TRBJ1-5; D gene unclear. Germline V gene sequence: CDR1 LNHNV, CDR2 YYDKDF (reference sequence). There are 14 residues in the CDR3. V shed 4 bases and J shed 7 bases, with 14 bases lying between them. CDR3 in amino acids: CATSTLMTGQPQHF. CDR3 DNA sequence: TGTGCCACCAGCACCTTAATGACGGGGCAGCCCCAGCATTTT.

This clonotype appeared a few times. V gene TRBV2 combines with J gene TRBJ2-3, with D possibly being TRBD2 (5 bases). CDR1 and CDR2 from the germline V gene are SNHLY and FYNNEI. Deletions cut 5 bases from V and 1 base from J, with 25 bases between. The CDR3 is 19 amino acids. CDR3 sequence (DNA): TGTGCCAGCAGTCCCCAGCCGAATCCCGGGATTGGGGGCACAGATACGCAGTATTTT. It translates to CASSPQPNPGIGGTDTQYF.

The chain is built from TRBV27 and TRBJ2-7, with unresolved D. The V and J ends lost 4 bases and 2 bases respectively, with 9 bases between them. CDR1 MNHEY and CDR2 SMNVEV come from the germline V gene (reference sequence). The CDR3 length is 13 residues. CDR3 coding DNA: TGTGCCAGCAGTTGGAAGGAGACCTACGAGCAGTACTTC. It is translated as CASSWKETYEQYF.

This clonotype was counted many times. The chain combines TRBV28 with TRBJ2-7, with a possible D match to TRBD1 (5 bases). Per germline, CDR1 MDHEN and CDR2 SYDVKM. The V and J ends lost 5 bases and 2 bases respectively, with 13 bases between them. The length of the CDR3 is 14 residues. The CDR3 DNA is TGTGCCAGCAGTCCGCCGACAGAAACCTACGAGCAGTACTTC. Protein product: CASSPPTETYEQYF.

This clonotype was seen many times. This chain uses TRBV20-1 with TRBJ2-3, with D maybe TRBD1 (5 bases). The CDR3 contains 15 residues. Trimming cost V 6 bases and J 2 bases, with 18 bases left between them. Germline V gives CDR1 DFQATT, CDR2 SNEGSKA (reference sequence). In DNA form, the CDR3 reads TGCAGTGCCGAGATGGGGCAGAGTACCACAGATACGCAGTATTTT. It is translated as CSAEMGQSTTDTQYF.

About this clonotype itself: This may arise from a read error, as a much more abundant clone is one base away. The V gene is TRBV6-6, the J gene TRBJ1-1, with a possible D match to TRBD1 (5 bases). Germline V gene sequence: CDR1 MNHNY, CDR2 SVGAGI (reference sequence). The CDR3 extends over 14 amino acids. The CDR3 spells CASSYTGLNTEALF. The CDR3 region has the DNA TGTGCCAGCAGTTACACAGGCTTGAACACTGAAGCTCTCTTT.

This clonotype was found a few times. This rearrangement joins TRBV10-3 to TRBJ2-3; D is tentatively TRBD1 or TRBD2 (7 bases each). CDR3 length: 16 residues. V was pared by 6 bases and J by 1 base, with 17 bases between. CDR1 and CDR2 (germline): ENHRY, SYGVKD. The CDR3 protein is CAIREEGGGRTDTQYF. The DNA for the CDR3 is TGTGCCATCAGGGAGGAGGGAGGGGGCCGCACAGATACGCAGTATTTT.

This clonotype was detected only a few times. V and J are TRBV7-9 and TRBJ1-5; 7 bases line up with TRBD1. The junction had 5 bases not matched to a gene; V was cut back by 3 bases and J by 3 bases. The CDR3 is 15 amino acids. Looked up from germline, CDR1 is SEHNR and CDR2 is FQNEAQ (reference sequence). CDR3 residues: CASSLGDSPNQPQHF. The DNA for the CDR3 is TGTGCCAGCAGCTTGGGGGACAGTCCCAATCAGCCCCAGCATTTT.

Ten or more counts support this clonotype. The CDR3 bases are TGCGCCAGCAGCTTGGAACGAGGGACTGAAGCTTTCTTT. Encoded protein: CASSLERGTEAFF. The chain is built from TRBV5-1 and TRBJ1-1; no definite D call. This CDR3 contains 13 residues. The ends were cut back, 0 bases at V and 5 bases at J, with 8 bases in the middle. From germline, CDR1 is SGHRS and CDR2 YFSETQ.

The chain employs TRBV6-7 and TRBJ1-4; no clear D gene. TRBV6-7 is designated an ORF whose function remains uncertain. Trimming took 0 bases from V and 8 from J, leaving 13 bases between them. The CDR3 extends over 15 amino acids. CDR3 in DNA: TGTGCCAGCAGTTACTCGTTCGGTAGGAGAGAAAAACTGTTTTTT. Amino acids: CASSYSFGRREKLFF.

This clonotype showed up just once. CDR3 residues: CASSYGASGAPYEQYF. The CDR3 nucleotides read TGTGCCAGCAGTTACGGGGCTAGCGGGGCACCCTACGAGCAGTACTTC. The chain carries TRBV6-2 or TRBV6-3 and TRBJ2-7; 9 nucleotides align to TRBD2. Germline values: CDR1 MNHEY, CDR2 SVGEGT. Unmatched junction bases numbered 7, after V lost 2 bases and J lost 2 bases. This CDR3 has 16 amino acids.

This clonotype was counted at least ten times. The chain has TRBV29-1 and TRBJ2-5; no clear D gene. The CDR3 consists of 11 residues. CDR1 is SQVTM, CDR2 ANQGSEA, per germline. Trimming pared 1 base from V and 5 bases from J, leaving 5 bases between. The CDR3 spells CSVEVLETQYF. The CDR3, as DNA: TGCAGCGTTGAAGTTTTGGAGACCCAGTACTTC. The complete variable domain, with remaining parts taken from reference TRBV29-1 and TRBJ2-5, reads SAVISQKPSRDICQRGTSLTIQCQVDSQVTMMFWYRQQPGQSLTLIATANQGSEATYESGFVIDKFPISRPNLTFSTLTVSNMSPEDSSIYLCSVEVLETQYFGPGTRLLVL.

In this sample, this clonotype turned up many times. This chain connects TRBV13 to TRBJ1-5, with D tentatively TRBD1 (6 bases). Germline CDR1 is PRHDT and CDR2 is FYEKMQ (reference sequence). The CDR3 has 14 residues. The V end lost 2 bases, the J end lost 6 bases, and 11 bases lay between the germline ends. The CDR3 loop is CASSLKQGAQPQHF. The CDR3 bases are TGTGCCAGCAGCTTAAAACAGGGAGCTCAGCCCCAGCATTTT.

The rearrangement joins TRBV20-1 to TRBJ2-7; D could derive from TRBD1 or TRBD2 (5 bases each). This CDR3 contains 13 residues. Germline CDR1 DFQATT, CDR2 SNEGSKA (reference sequence). V was clipped by 6 bases and J by 0 bases, with 12 bases between them. The CDR3: CSAPGTDSYEQYF. CDR3 DNA sequence: TGCAGTGCCCCCGGGACGGACTCCTACGAGCAGTACTTC.

The chain carries TRBV11-1 and TRBJ2-7, with TRBD2 identical over 9 bases. This CDR3 is 15 amino acids long. V lost 5 bases to trimming and J lost 1 base; unmatched junction nucleotides: 6. Germline V gene sequence: CDR1 SGHAT, CDR2 FQDESV (reference sequence). CDR3 residues: CASSLWTSVSYEQYF. The CDR3 DNA reads TGTGCCAGCAGCCTCTGGACTAGCGTGTCCTACGAGCAGTACTTC.

The rearrangement uses TRBV10-2 and TRBJ1-5; unclear D gene. V lost 4 bases, J lost 7 bases, and 11 bases lay in between. The CDR3 loop spans 13 amino acids. CDR1 is WSHSY, CDR2 SAAADI, per germline. For the CDR3, the DNA is TGCGCCAGCAGTGTTATGGTTTGGCAGCCCCAGCATTTT. As protein: CASSVMVWQPQHF.

This chain connects TRBV4-3 to TRBJ2-1, with D perhaps matching TRBD2 (6 bases). Looked up from germline, CDR1 is LGHNA and CDR2 is YSLEER. V lost 1 base, J lost 5 bases, and 15 bases lay in between. CDR3 length equals 16 residues. The CDR3 here is CASSQVKGGIHNEQFF. CDR3 coding DNA: TGCGCCAGCAGCCAAGTTAAGGGCGGGATCCACAATGAGCAGTTCTTC.

J is TRBJ1-5 and V is TRBV28; no reliable D call. The CDR3 has 14 amino acids. Deletions cut 10 bases from V and 1 base from J, with 14 bases between. Germline lookup yields CDR1 MDHEN and CDR2 SYDVKM. CDR3 DNA sequence: TGTGCCACCGCGCCTGGTCGGAGCAATCAGCCCCAGCATTTT. Protein product: CATAPGRSNQPQHF. Full variable domain (rest looked up from reference TRBV28 and TRBJ1-5): DVKVTQSSRYLVKRTGEKVFLECVQDMDHENMFWYRQDPGLGLRLIYFSYDVKMKEKGDIPEGYSVSREKKERFSLILESASTNQTSMYLCATAPGRSNQPQHFGDGTRLSIL.

V gene TRBV6-2 or TRBV6-3 combines with J gene TRBJ2-3; perhaps TRBD2 as D (6 bases). Germline V lookup: CDR1 MNHEY, CDR2 SVGEGT. The ends were cut back, 2 bases at V and 2 bases at J, with 17 bases in the middle. The CDR3 consists of 17 residues. CDR3 amino acids: CASSYAPGLTFTDTQYF. CDR3 sequence (DNA): TGTGCCAGCAGTTACGCGCCGGGACTTACATTCACAGATACGCAGTATTTT.

This clonotype was recorded many times. V is TRBV4-1 and J is TRBJ2-7; 9 positions agree with TRBD2. The germline V gene has CDR1 MGHRA and CDR2 YSYEKL. CDR3 size: 16 residues. With 1 base clipped from V and 4 bases from J, the junction kept 8 bases outside the gene matches. CDR3: CASSQGSGGTAYEQYF. The CDR3, as DNA: TGCGCCAGCAGCCAAGGTAGCGGGGGCACCGCGTACGAGCAGTACTTC.

In its sample, this clonotype was seen many times. The rearrangement uses TRBV5-4 and TRBJ2-4; D remains ambiguous. Germline V CDR1 and CDR2: SGHNT, YYREEE (reference sequence). V dropped 0 bases and J dropped 6 bases, with 10 bases sitting between them. The CDR3 has 14 residues. The CDR3 spells CASSLVSQGNIQYF. CDR3 bases: TGTGCCAGCAGCTTGGTATCGCAAGGAAACATTCAGTACTTC. Drawing the rest from reference TRBV5-4 and TRBJ2-4, the complete variable domain is ETGVTQSPTHLIKTRGQQVTLRCSSQSGHNTVSWYQQALGQGPQFIFQYYREEENGRGNFPPRFSGLQFPNYSSELNVNALELDDSALYLCASSLVSQGNIQYFGAGTRLSVL.

This clonotype was seen at least ten times. V usage is TRBV20-1 and J usage is TRBJ2-1, with 8 bases lining up with TRBD1. Germline-derived CDR1 and CDR2 are DFQATT and SNEGSKA (reference sequence). J was trimmed by 2 bases and V by 5 bases; bases with no gene match: 8. The CDR3 is 15 amino acids. The CDR3 DNA reads TGCAGTGCTCCCAAGGACAGGGACCCCTACAATGAGCAGTTCTTC. Protein: CSAPKDRDPYNEQFF.

The CDR3 loop is CASSSTHSTGQNTDTQYF. The CDR3 DNA sequence: TGTGCCAGCAGCTCCACCCACTCGACAGGGCAAAACACAGATACGCAGTATTTT. The gene calls are TRBV7-9 and TRBJ2-3; 7 bases are shared with TRBD1. Per the germline V gene, CDR1 is SEHNR and CDR2 is FQNEAQ (reference sequence). With 4 bases clipped from V and 2 bases from J, the junction kept 15 bases outside the gene matches. This CDR3 is built from 18 residues. The whole variable domain, remainder taken from reference TRBV7-9 and TRBJ2-3, is DTGVSQNPRHKITKRGQNVTFRCDPISEHNRLYWYRQTLGQGPEFLTYFQNEAQLEKSRLLSDRFSAERPKGSFSTLEIQRTEQGDSAMYLCASSSTHSTGQNTDTQYFGPGTRLTVL.

This clonotype was counted ten times or more. The gene calls are TRBV19 and TRBJ1-5; D might be TRBD1 (5 bases). This CDR3 contains 15 residues. Germline values: CDR1 LNHDA, CDR2 SQIVND (reference sequence). V was cut by 3 bases and J by 6 bases, with 15 bases left in between. CDR3 coding DNA: TGTGCCAGTAGTATCGGGACCCAGGCGGGTCAGCCCCAGCATTTT. Translation: CASSIGTQAGQPQHF. The complete variable domain, with remaining parts taken from reference TRBV19 and TRBJ1-5, reads DGGITQSPKYLFRKEGQNVTLSCEQNLNHDAMYWYRQDPGQGLRLIYYSQIVNDFQKGDIAEGYSVSREKKESFPLTVTSAQKNPTAFYLCASSIGTQAGQPQHFGDGTRLSIL.

The table lists this clonotype with many counts. The rearrangement joins TRBV12-3 or TRBV12-4 to TRBJ2-5; 9 nucleotides line up with TRBD2. Germline trimming cut 4 bases from V and 1 base from J; bases unmatched to any gene: 4. The CDR3 sequence is 15 residues long. The CDR3 is CASSSSGGSQETQYF. CDR3 DNA: TGTGCCAGCAGTTCAAGCGGGGGGAGCCAAGAGACCCAGTACTTC.